This T cell receptor beta chain was identified in a study of molecular identifiers for immune sequencing clone quantification. TCRdb re-called the PCR reads with MiXCR, one entry per CDR3 protein. The sample includes a few hundred thousand distinct CDR3 sequences, 24% seen only once; the top ten take 0.74%. Sorted inputs of about 19,000 to 1,100,000 cells, with 10%, 30% or 50% RNA, yielded naive CD8 libraries. The authors sorted naive CD8 T cells as CD8+CD4-CCR7+CD45RA+. At least ten counts were recorded for this clonotype. This CDR3 has 14 residues. Per germline, CDR1 SGHRS and CDR2 YFSETQ. J was trimmed by 3 bases and V by 7 bases; bases with no gene match: 6.

The chain uses TRBV5-1 and TRBJ2-7, with 11 nucleotides matching TRBD1. The source of this sequence is a human donor in good health. Some libraries in this study had Jurkat cell RNA spiked in. Sequencing was done on a sample of naive CD8+ T cells from blood, with Jurkat cell RNA spiked in. Subset of the sample: FACS-sorted CD8+CD4-CCR7+CD45RA+ naive T cells. DNA of the CDR3: TGCGCCAGCCAATCCGGGACAGGGGGCTACGAGCAGTACTTC. Protein sequence: CASQSGTGGYEQYF. Looking up the rest from reference TRBV5-1 and TRBJ2-7 gives the full variable domain: KAGVTQTPRYLIKTRGQQVTLSCSPISGHRSVSWYQQTPGQGLQFLFEYFSETQRNKGNFPGRFSGRQFSNSRSEMNVSTLELGDSALYLCASQSGTGGYEQYFGPGTRLTVT.